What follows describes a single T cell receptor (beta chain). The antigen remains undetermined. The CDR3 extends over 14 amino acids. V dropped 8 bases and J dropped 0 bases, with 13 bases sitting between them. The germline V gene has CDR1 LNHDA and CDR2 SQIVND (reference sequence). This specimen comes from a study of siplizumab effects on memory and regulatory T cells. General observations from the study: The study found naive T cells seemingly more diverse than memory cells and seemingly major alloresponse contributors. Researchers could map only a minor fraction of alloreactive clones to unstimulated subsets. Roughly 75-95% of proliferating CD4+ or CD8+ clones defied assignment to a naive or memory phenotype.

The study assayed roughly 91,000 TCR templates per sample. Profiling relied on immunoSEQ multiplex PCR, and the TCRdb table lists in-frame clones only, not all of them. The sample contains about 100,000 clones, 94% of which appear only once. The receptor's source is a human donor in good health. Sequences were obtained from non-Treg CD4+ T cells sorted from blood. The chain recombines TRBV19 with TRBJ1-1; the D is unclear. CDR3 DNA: TGTGCCAGTGGGAGTCCAGTCATGAACACTGAAGCTTTCTTT. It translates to CASGSPVMNTEAFF.